The next 3 T cell receptor beta chains were all read from a single sample in a study of cytomegalovirus exposure and HLA in healthy donors. Vbeta (60) and Jbeta (13) primers were used in the PCR. TCRdb keeps only in-frame clones here, not all; method: immunoSEQ multiplex PCR. This table has roughly 150,000 clones, roughly 80% appearing once. Sequencing input: PBMCs. These receptors were collected from a woman between 40 and 50 years old in good health and CMV-seropositive.

J is TRBJ1-6 and V is TRBV14; D is undetermined. V shed 6 bases and J shed 4 bases, with 7 bases lying between them. Germline V lookup: CDR1 SGHDN, CDR2 FVKESK. There are 13 residues in the CDR3. CDR3 region: CASRQVYNSPLHF. DNA for the CDR3: TGTGCCAGCAGGCAGGTTTATAATTCACCCCTCCACTTT.

The chain has TRBV7-2 and TRBJ2-2, with D perhaps matching TRBD2 (6 bases). Germline CDR1 SGHTA, CDR2 FQGNSA. The V end lost 4 bases, the J end lost 4 bases, and 13 bases lay between the germline ends. The CDR3 consists of 15 residues. The DNA for the CDR3 is TGTGCCAGCAGCTCACCGGGACTCTTCACCGGGGAGCTGTTTTTT. Its translation is CASSSPGLFTGELFF.

The chain employs TRBV4-2 and TRBJ1-5; D unclear. This CDR3 region has 14 residues. The V end was cut by 0 bases, the J end by 9 bases, with 12 bases between. Germline loops: CDR1 LGHNA, CDR2 YNFKEQ. The CDR3 loop reads CASSQEEDVGPQHF. The CDR3, as DNA: TGTGCCAGCAGCCAAGAGGAGGACGTTGGGCCCCAGCATTTT.